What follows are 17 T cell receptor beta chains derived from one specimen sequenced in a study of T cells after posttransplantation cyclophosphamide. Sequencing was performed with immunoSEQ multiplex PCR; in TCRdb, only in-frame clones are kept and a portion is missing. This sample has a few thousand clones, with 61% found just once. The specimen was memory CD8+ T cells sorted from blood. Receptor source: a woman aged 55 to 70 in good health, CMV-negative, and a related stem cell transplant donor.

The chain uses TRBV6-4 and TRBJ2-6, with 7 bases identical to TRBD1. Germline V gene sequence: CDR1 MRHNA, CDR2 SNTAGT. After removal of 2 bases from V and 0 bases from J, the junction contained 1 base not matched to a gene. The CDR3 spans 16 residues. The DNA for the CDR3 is TGTGCCAGCAGTGACAACAGGGGCTCTGGGGCCAACGTCCTGACTTTC. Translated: CASSDNRGSGANVLTF.

The CDR3 spells CASSPGLNYFYGYTF. The DNA for the CDR3 is TGTGCCAGTAGTCCGGGACTTAACTACTTCTATGGCTACACCTTC. The chain combines TRBV19 with TRBJ1-2; the D gene is possibly TRBD1 (5 bases). The CDR3 consists of 15 residues. The V end was cut by 5 bases, the J end by 4 bases, with 17 bases between. Germline V gene sequence: CDR1 LNHDA, CDR2 SQIVND (reference sequence).

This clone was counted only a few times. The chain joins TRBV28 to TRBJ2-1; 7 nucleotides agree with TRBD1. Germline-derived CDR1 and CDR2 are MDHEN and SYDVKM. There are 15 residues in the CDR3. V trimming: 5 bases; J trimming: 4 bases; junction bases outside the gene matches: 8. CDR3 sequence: CASSTPTQGYNEQFF. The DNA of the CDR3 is TGTGCCAGCAGTACTCCAACACAGGGGTACAATGAGCAGTTCTTC.

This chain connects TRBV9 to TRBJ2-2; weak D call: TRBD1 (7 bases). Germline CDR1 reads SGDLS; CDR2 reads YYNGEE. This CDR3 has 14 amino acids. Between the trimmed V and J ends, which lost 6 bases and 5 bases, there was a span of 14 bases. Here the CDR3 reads CASKDREVTGELFF. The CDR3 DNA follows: TGTGCCAGCAAAGACAGGGAGGTGACCGGGGAGCTGTTTTTT.

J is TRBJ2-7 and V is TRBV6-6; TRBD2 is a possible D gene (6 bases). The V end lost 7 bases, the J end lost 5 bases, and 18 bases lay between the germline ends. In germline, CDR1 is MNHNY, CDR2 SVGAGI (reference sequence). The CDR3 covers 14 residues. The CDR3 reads CASTHSEGGDEQYF. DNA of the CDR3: TGTGCCAGCACCCATTCTGAGGGAGGTGACGAGCAGTACTTC.

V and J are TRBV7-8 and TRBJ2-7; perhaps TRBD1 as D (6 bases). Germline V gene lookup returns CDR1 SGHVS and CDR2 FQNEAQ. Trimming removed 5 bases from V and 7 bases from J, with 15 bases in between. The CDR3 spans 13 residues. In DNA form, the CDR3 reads TGTGCCAGCAGCAGATACAGGGCTGAGGAGCAGTACTTC. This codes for CASSRYRAEEQYF.

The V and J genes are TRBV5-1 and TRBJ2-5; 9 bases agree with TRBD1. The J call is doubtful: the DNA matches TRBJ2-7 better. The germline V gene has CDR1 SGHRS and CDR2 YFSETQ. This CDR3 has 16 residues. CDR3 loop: CASSLSPGQGSYEQYF. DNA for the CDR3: TGCGCCAGCAGCTTGAGTCCGGGACAGGGCTCCTACGAGCAGTACTTC.

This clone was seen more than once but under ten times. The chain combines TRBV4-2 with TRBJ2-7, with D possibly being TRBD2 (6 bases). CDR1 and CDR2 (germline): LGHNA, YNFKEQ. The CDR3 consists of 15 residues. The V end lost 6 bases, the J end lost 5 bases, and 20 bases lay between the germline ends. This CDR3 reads CASRAGRGGLDEQYF. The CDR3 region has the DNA TGTGCCAGCAGGGCCGGGCGTGGGGGGTTGGACGAGCAGTACTTC.

The CDR3 nucleotides are TGTGCCAGCAGTTTCTTCTCCGGGGCCAACGTCCTGACTTTC. This encodes CASSFFSGANVLTF. The chain employs TRBV27 and TRBJ2-6; the D is unclear. Trimming cost V 3 bases and J 4 bases, with 7 bases left between them. This CDR3 spans 14 amino acids. In germline, CDR1 is MNHEY, CDR2 SMNVEV (reference sequence).

CDR3 sequence reads: CAISEVSGSFTGELFF. The CDR3 coding sequence is TGTGCCATCAGTGAAGTCAGCGGGAGTTTCACCGGGGAGCTGTTTTTT. The chain has TRBV10-3 and TRBJ2-2, with 8 bases lining up with TRBD2. The CDR3 has 16 amino acids. The V segment lost 3 bases and the J segment 4 bases; nucleotides outside the gene matches: 7. The germline CDR1 and CDR2 sequences are ENHRY and SYGVKD.

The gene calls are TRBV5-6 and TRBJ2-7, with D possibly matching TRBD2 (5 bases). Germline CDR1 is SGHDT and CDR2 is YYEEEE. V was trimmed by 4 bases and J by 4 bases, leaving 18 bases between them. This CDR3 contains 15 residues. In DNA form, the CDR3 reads TGTGCCAGCAGCCCGAACGGGGTAAGGAGGTACGAGCAGTACTTC. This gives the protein CASSPNGVRRYEQYF.

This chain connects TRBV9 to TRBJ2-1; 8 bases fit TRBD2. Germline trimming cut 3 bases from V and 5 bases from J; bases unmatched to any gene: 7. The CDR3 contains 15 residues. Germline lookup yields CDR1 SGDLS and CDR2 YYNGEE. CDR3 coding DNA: TGTGCCAGCAGCGCCGAGGGTAGCGGGGACAATGAGCAGTTCTTC. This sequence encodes CASSAEGSGDNEQFF.

This CDR3 reads CASSRHGRGNTEAFF. The CDR3 DNA follows: TGTGCCAGCAGCCGTCACGGTCGCGGGAACACTGAAGCTTTCTTT. The rearrangement joins TRBV11-3 to TRBJ1-1, with D hard to call. V shed 5 bases and J shed 1 base, with 14 bases lying between them. Looked up from germline, CDR1 is SGHNT and CDR2 is YENEEA. The CDR3 covers 15 residues.

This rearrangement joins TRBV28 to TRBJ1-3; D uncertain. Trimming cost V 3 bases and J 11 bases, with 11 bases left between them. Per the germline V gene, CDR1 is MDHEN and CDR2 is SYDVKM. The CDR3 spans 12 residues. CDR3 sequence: CASSFNPQSIYF. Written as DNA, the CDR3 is TGTGCCAGCAGTTTCAATCCACAGTCCATATATTTT.

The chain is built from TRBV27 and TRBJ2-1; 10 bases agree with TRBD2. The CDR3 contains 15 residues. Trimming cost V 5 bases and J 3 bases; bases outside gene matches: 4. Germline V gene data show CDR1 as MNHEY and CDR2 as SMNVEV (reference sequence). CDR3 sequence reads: CASSLLAGLYNEQFF. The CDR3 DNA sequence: TGTGCCAGCAGTCTACTAGCGGGACTCTACAATGAGCAGTTCTTC.

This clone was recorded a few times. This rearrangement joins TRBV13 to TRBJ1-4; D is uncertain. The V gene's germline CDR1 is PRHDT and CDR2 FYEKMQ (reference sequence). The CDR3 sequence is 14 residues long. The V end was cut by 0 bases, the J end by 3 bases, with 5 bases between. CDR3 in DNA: TGTGCCAGCAGCTTAGGAGCGGCTAATGAAAAACTGTTTTTT. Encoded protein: CASSLGAANEKLFF.

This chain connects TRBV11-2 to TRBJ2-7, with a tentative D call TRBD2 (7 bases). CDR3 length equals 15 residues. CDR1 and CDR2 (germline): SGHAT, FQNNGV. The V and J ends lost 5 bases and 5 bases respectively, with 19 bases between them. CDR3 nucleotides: TGTGCCAGCAGCCTCGGGGGGCGCTGGTTGGACGAGCAGTACTTC. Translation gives CASSLGGRWLDEQYF.